This TCR beta chain is drawn from a study of shared clonotypes between healthy human individuals. Sequencing was performed with immunoSEQ multiplex PCR; in TCRdb, only in-frame clones are kept and a portion is missing. Among approximately 350,000 clones listed, around 96% were seen once. Trimming took 3 bases from V and 4 from J, leaving 13 bases between them. Germline V gene data show CDR1 as GTSNPN and CDR2 as SVGIG (reference sequence). This CDR3 region has 13 residues. The sequence was obtained from a man in his thirties or forties in good health. The V gene is TRBV30, the J gene TRBJ2-7, with D uncertain. Sequencing was carried out using memory CD8+ T cells sorted from blood. Sample subset: CD45RO+ cells pooled with CCR7-negative TemRA cells. CDR3 in DNA: TGTGCCTGGAGGATGGACGGCCGGTACGAGCAGTACTTC. Its translation: CAWRMDGRYEQYF.